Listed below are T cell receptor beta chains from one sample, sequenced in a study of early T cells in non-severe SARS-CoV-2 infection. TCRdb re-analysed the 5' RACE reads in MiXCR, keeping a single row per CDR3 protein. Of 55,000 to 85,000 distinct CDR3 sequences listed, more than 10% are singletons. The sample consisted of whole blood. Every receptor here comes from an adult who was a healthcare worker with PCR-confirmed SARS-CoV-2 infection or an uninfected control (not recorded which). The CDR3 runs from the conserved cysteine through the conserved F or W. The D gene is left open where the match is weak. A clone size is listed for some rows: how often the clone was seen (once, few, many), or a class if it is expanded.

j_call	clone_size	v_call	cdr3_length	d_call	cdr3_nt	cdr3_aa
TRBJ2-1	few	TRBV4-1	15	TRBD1	TGCGCCAGCAGCCAAGACAGGGGGAAATACAATGAGCAGTTCTTC	CASSQDRGKYNEQFF
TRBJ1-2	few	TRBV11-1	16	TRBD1	TGTGCCAGCAGCCCCCGCCAAAGGACAGGGGGCTATGGCTACACCTTC	CASSPRQRTGGYGYTF
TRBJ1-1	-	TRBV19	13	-	TGTGCCAGTATTGAGGGTCCGGGGGGCGAAGCTTTCTTT	CASIEGPGGEAFF
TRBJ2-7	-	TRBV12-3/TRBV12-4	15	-	TGTGCCAGCAGTTTGGGACCGACAGCCCACTACGAGCAGTACTTC	CASSLGPTAHYEQYF
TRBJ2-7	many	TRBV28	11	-	TGTGCCAGCTCTGGGGATTACGAGCAGTACTTC	CASSGDYEQYF
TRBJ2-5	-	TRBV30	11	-	TGTGCCTGGATGGGTTTAGAGACCCAGTACTTC	CAWMGLETQYF
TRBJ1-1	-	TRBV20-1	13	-	TGCAGTGCTGAGAGGGGGAACTCGGCTGAAGCTTTCTTT	CSAERGNSAEAFF
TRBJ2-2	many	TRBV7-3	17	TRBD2	TGTGCCAGCAGCTCCGGACTAGCGGGGGTGGGCACCGGGGAGCTGTTTTTT	CASSSGLAGVGTGELFF
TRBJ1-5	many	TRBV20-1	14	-	TGCAGTGCTAGCTCCGGGGGCCGGGCTCAGCCCCAGCATTTT	CSASSGGRAQPQHF
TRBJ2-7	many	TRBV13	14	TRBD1	TGTGCCAGCAGCCCCCGGCAGGGGGCCTACGAGCAGTACTTC	CASSPRQGAYEQYF
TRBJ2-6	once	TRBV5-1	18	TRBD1	TGCGCCAGCAGCTTGTTTACAGGGGAACGCTCTGGGGCCAACGTCCTGACTTTC	CASSLFTGERSGANVLTF
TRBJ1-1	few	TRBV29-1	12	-	TGCAGCTTTAAGGGTCAGAGGACTGAAGCTTTCTTT	CSFKGQRTEAFF
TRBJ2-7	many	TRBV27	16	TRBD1	TGTGCCAGCAGTAAACTACCGGGACAGGGCACCTACGAGCAGTACTTC	CASSKLPGQGTYEQYF
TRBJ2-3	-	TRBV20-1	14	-	TGCAGTGCTATGGACGGGACTAGCACAGATACGCAGTATTTT	CSAMDGTSTDTQYF
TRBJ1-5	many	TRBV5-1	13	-	TGCGCCAGCAGCACAGGTCCCAATCAGCCCCAGCATTTT	CASSTGPNQPQHF
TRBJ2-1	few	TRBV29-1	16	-	TGCAGCGTTGAAGGAGCAGGGCGGGGCTCCTACAATGAGCAGTTCTTC	CSVEGAGRGSYNEQFF
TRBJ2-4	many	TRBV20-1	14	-	TGCAGTGCTCAGGGACTTCTAGCCAAAAACATTCAGTACTTC	CSAQGLLAKNIQYF
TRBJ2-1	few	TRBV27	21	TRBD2	TGTGCCAGCAGCCCCGGGGCAGGGGGCGTCCCATTACTAGCGGGAGGGAATGAGCAGTTCTTC	CASSPGAGGVPLLAGGNEQFF
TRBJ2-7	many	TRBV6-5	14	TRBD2	TGTGCCAGCAGTTACATGGCGGGGGGTTACGAGCAGTACTTC	CASSYMAGGYEQYF
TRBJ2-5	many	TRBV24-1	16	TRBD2	TGTGCCACCAGTGACCCCGGACTAGCGGGAGGGCCGACCCAGTACTTC	CATSDPGLAGGPTQYF
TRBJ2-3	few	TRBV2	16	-	TGTGCCAGCCACACCTGGGGCCAACCTAGCACAGATACGCAGTATTTT	CASHTWGQPSTDTQYF
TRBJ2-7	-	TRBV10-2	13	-	TGCGCCTCAAACCAGGGCCTTTCCTACGAGCAGTACTTC	CASNQGLSYEQYF
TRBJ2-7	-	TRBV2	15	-	TGTGCCAGCACAGACCCCAGCGGAGTCTCCTACGAGCAGTACTTC	CASTDPSGVSYEQYF
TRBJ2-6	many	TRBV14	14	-	TGTGCCAGCAGCATCGGGCTAGGGGCCAACGTCCTGACTTTC	CASSIGLGANVLTF
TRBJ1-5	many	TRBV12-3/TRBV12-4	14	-	TGTGCCAGCAGTTTAGCTGGAACTTATCAGCCCCAGCATTTT	CASSLAGTYQPQHF
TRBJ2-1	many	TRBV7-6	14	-	TGTGCCAGCAGCTCAGGAGGGGGCTGGTTTGAGCAGTTCTTC	CASSSGGGWFEQFF